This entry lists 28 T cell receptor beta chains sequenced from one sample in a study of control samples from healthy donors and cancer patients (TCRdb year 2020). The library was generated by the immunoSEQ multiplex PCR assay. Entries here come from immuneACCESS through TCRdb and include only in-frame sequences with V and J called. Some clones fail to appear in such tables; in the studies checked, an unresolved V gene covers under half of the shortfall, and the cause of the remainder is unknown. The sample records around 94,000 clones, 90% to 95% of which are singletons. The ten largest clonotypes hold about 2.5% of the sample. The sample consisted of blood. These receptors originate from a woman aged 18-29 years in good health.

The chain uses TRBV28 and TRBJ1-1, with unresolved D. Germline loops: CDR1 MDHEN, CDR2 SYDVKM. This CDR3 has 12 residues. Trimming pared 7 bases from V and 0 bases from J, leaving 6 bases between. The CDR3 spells CASKSLNTEAFF. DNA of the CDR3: TGTGCCAGCAAGTCCTTGAACACTGAAGCTTTCTTT.

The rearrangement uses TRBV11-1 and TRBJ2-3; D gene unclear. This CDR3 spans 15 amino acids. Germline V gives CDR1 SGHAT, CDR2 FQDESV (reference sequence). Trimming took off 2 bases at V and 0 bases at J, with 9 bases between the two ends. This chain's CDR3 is CASSLPRSSTDTQYF. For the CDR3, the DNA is TGTGCCAGCAGCTTACCCCGGAGTAGCACAGATACGCAGTATTTT. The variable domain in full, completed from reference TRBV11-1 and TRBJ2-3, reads EAEVAQSPRYKITEKSQAVAFWCDPISGHATLYWYRQILGQGPELLVQFQDESVVDDSQLPKDRFSAERLKGVDSTLKIQPAELGDSAMYLCASSLPRSSTDTQYFGPGTRLTVL.

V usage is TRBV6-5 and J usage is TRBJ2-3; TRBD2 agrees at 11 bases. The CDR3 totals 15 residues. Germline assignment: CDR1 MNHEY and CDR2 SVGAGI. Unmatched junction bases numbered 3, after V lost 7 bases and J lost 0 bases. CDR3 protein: CASMRLAGSTDTQYF. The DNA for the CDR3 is TGTGCCAGCATGAGACTAGCGGGGAGCACAGATACGCAGTATTTT.

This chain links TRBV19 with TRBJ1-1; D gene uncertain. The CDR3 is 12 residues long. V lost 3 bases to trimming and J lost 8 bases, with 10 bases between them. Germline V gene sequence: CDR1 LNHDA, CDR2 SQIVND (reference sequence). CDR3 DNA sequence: TGTGCCAGTAGTATCCCGCCGGGAGAAGCTTTCTTT. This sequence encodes CASSIPPGEAFF.

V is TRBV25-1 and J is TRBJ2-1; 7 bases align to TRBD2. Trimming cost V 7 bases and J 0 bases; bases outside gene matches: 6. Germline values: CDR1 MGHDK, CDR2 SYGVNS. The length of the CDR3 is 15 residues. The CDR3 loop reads CASKGGPSSYNEQFF. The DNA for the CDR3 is TGTGCCAGCAAGGGAGGGCCCAGCTCCTACAATGAGCAGTTCTTC.

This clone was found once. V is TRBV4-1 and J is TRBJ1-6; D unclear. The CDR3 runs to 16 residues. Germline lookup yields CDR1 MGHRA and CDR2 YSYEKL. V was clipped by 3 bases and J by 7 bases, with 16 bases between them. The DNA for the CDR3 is TGCGCCAGCAGCCAGGGTCTTTCGGGGAGGAATTCACCCCTCCACTTT. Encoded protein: CASSQGLSGRNSPLHF.

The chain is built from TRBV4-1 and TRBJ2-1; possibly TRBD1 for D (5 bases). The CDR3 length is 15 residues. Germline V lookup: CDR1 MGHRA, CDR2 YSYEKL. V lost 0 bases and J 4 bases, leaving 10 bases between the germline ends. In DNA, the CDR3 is TGCGCCAGCAGCCAAGATCCAGGGATTTACAATGAGCAGTTCTTC. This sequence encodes CASSQDPGIYNEQFF.

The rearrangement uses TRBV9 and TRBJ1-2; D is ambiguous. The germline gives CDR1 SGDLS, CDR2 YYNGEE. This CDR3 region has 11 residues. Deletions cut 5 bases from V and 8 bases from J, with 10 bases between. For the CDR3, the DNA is TGTGCCAGCAGTTCCTTAGGAGGCTACACCTTC. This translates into CASSSLGGYTF. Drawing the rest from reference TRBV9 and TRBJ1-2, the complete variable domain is DSGVTQTPKHLITATGQRVTLRCSPRSGDLSVYWYQQSLDQGLQFLIQYYNGEERAKGNILERFSAQQFPDLHSELNLSSLELGDSALYFCASSSLGGYTFGSGTRLTVV.

Here the CDR3 DNA reads TGTGCCAGCAGCTGGACAGGGACCGGAACTGAAGCTTTCTTT. Protein: CASSWTGTGTEAFF. V is TRBV5-8 and J is TRBJ1-1, with 8 bases identical to TRBD1. Germline trimming cut 3 bases from V and 5 bases from J; bases unmatched to any gene: 6. This CDR3 region has 14 residues. Germline V lookup: CDR1 SGHTS, CDR2 YDEGEE.

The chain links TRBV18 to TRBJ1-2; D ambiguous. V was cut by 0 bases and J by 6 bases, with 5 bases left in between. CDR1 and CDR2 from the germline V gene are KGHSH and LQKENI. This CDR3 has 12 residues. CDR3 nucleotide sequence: TGTGCCAGCTCACCACCGATCGATGGCTACACCTTC. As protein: CASSPPIDGYTF.

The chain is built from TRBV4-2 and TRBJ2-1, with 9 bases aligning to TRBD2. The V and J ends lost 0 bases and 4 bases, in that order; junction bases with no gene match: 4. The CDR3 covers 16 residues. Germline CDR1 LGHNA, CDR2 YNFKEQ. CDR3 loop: CASSQEGSGGYNEQFF. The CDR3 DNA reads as TGTGCCAGCAGCCAAGAAGGTAGCGGGGGATACAATGAGCAGTTCTTC.

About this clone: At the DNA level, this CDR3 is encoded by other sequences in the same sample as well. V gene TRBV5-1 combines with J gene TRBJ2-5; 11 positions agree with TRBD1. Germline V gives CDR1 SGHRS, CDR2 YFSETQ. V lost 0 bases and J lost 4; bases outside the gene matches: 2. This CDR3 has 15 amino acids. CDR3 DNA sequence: TGCGCCAGCAGCTTGGGCGGGACAGGGGGAGAGACCCAGTACTTC. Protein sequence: CASSLGGTGGETQYF.

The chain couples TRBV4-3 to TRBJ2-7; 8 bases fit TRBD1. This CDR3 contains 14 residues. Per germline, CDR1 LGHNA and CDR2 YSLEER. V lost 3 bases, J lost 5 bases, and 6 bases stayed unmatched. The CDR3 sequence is CASSHTGGGNEQYF. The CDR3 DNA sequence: TGCGCCAGCAGCCATACAGGGGGAGGTAACGAGCAGTACTTC.

The CDR3 DNA reads TGCGCCAGCAGTGACCCCGGCCGGGAAGAGACCCAGTACTTC. This codes for CASSDPGREETQYF. V gene TRBV10-1 combines with J gene TRBJ2-5; D uncertain. CDR1 is WNHNN and CDR2 is SYGVQD in the germline V gene (reference sequence). The V end was cut by 3 bases, the J end by 3 bases, with 11 bases between. The CDR3 extends over 14 amino acids.

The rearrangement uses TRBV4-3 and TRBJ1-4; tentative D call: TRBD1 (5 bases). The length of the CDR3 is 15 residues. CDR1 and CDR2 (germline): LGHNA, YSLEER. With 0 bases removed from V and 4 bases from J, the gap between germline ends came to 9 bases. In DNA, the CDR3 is TGCGCCAGCAGCCAAGAAGGGGCTCTTAATGAAAAACTGTTTTTT. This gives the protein CASSQEGALNEKLFF.

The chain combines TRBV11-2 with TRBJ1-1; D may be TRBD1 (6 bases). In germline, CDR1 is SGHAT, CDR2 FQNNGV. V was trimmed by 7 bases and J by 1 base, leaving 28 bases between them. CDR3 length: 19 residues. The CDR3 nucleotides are TGTGCCAGCACTTTAATACCGGGGGGGCCAAGGCGAACGAACACTGAAGCTTTCTTT. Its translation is CASTLIPGGPRRTNTEAFF.

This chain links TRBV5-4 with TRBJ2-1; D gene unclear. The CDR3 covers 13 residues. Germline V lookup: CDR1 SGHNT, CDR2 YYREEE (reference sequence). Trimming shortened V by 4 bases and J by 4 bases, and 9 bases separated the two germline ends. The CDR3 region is CASSPGPYNEQFF. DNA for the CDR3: TGTGCCAGCAGCCCCGGGCCTTACAATGAGCAGTTCTTC.

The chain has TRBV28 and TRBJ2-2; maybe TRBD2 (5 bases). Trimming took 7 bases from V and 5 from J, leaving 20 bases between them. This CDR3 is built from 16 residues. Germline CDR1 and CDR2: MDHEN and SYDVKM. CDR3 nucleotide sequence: TGTGCCAGCACTCCAGTTACGGGAACAATGACCGGGGAGCTGTTTTTT. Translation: CASTPVTGTMTGELFF. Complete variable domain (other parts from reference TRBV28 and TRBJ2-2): DVKVTQSSRYLVKRTGEKVFLECVQDMDHENMFWYRQDPGLGLRLIYFSYDVKMKEKGDIPEGYSVSREKKERFSLILESASTNQTSMYLCASTPVTGTMTGELFFGEGSRLTVL.

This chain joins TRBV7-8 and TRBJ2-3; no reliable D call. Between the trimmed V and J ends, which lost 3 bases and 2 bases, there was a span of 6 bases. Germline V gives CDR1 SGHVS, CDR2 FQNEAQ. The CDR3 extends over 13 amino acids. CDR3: CASSLQITDTQYF. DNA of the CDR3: TGTGCCAGCAGCTTGCAGATCACAGATACGCAGTATTTT.

Here the CDR3 reads CASSVSLALNQETQYF. Written as DNA, the CDR3 is TGTGCCAGCAGCGTCTCCCTAGCCCTCAATCAAGAGACCCAGTACTTC. The chain employs TRBV9 and TRBJ2-5; possibly TRBD2 for D (5 bases). The CDR3 covers 16 residues. V lost 2 bases and J lost 2, with 16 bases in between. CDR1 and CDR2 from the germline V gene are SGDLS and YYNGEE. The entire variable domain, with the rest obtained from reference TRBV9 and TRBJ2-5, is as follows: DSGVTQTPKHLITATGQRVTLRCSPRSGDLSVYWYQQSLDQGLQFLIQYYNGEERAKGNILERFSAQQFPDLHSELNLSSLELGDSALYFCASSVSLALNQETQYFGPGTRLLVL.

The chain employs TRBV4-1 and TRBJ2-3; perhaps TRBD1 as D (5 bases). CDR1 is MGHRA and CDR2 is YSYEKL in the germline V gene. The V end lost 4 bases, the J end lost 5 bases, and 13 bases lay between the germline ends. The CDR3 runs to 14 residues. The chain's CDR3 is CASSPSGREDTQYF. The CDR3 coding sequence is TGCGCCAGCAGCCCCTCTGGCAGGGAAGATACGCAGTATTTT.

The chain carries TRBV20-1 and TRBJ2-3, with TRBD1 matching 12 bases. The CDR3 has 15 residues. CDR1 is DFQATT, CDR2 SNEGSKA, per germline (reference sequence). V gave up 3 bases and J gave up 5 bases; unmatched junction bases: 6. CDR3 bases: TGCAGTGCTAGTTGGGGGACAGGGGGCCAAGATACGCAGTATTTT. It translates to CSASWGTGGQDTQYF.

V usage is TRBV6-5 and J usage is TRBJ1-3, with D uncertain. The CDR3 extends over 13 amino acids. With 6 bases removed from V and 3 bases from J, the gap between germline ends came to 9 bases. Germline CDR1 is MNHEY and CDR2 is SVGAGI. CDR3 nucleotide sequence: TGTGCCAGCAGGCCCCCAAATGGAAACACCATATATTTT. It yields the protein CASRPPNGNTIYF.

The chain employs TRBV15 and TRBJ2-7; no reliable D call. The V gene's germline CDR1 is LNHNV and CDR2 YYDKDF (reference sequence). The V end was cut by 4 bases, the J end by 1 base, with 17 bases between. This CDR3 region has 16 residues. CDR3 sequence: CATSTPREGKSYEQYF. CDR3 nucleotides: TGTGCCACCAGCACCCCACGTGAAGGCAAATCCTACGAGCAGTACTTC.

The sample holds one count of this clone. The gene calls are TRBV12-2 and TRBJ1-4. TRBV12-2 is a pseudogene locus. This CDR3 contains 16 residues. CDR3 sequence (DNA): TGTGCAAGTCGCTTCGGGCTCCGATGGACTAATGAAAAACTGTTTTTT. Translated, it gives CASRFGLRWTNEKLFF.

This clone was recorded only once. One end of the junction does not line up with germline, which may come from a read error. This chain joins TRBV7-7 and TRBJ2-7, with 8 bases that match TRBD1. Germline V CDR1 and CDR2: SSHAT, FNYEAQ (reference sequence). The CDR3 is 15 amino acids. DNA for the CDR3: TGTGCTAGCAGCTTAGGGGACAGGAGCCTCTACGAGCAGTACTTC. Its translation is CASSLGDRSLYEQYF.

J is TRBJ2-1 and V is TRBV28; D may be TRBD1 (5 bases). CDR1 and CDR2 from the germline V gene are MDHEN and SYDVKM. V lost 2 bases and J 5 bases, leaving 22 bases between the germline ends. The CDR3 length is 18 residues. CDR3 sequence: CASSLRGSTLTANNEQFF. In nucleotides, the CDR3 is TGTGCCAGCAGTTTAAGGGGCTCGACGTTGACTGCAAACAATGAGCAGTTCTTC.

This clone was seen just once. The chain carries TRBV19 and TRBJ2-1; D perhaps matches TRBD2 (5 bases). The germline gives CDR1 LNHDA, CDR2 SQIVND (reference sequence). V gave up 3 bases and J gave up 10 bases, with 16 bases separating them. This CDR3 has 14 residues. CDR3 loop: CASSMLSSAGEQFF. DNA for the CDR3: TGTGCCAGTAGTATGCTTAGTAGCGCAGGAGAGCAGTTCTTC.